This T cell receptor (beta chain) was identified in a study of T cell changes during pregnancy in multiple sclerosis. V gave up 6 bases and J gave up 3 bases; unmatched junction bases: 6. The germline gives CDR1 LGHNA, CDR2 YNFKEQ. This CDR3 contains 15 residues. Profiling relied on immunoSEQ multiplex PCR, and the TCRdb table lists in-frame clones only, not all of them. The data contain around 56,000 clones, just over 90% of them seen just once; the ten biggest clones take up roughly 2%. This sequence originates from a female donor in good health, enrolled as a control in a pregnancy study. The chain has TRBV4-2 and TRBJ1-5; 9 nucleotides agree with TRBD1. The sequences come from peripheral blood, collected in the first trimester of pregnancy. For the CDR3, the DNA is TGTGCCAGCAGTCCGGGACAGGGAAACAATCAGCCCCAGCATTTT. Translation: CASSPGQGNNQPQHF.